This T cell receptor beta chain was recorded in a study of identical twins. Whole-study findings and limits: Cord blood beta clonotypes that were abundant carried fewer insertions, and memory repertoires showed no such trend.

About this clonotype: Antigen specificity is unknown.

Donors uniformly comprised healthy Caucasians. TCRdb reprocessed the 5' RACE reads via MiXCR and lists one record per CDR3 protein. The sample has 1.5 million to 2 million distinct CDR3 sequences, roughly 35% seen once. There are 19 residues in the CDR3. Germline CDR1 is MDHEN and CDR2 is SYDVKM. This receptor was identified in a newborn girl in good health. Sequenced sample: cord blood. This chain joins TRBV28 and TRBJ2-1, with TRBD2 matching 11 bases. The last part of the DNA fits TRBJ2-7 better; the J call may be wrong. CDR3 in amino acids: CASSLGGPSGRLDYNEQYF. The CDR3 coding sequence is TGTGCCAGCAGTTTGGGGGGCCCTAGCGGGAGGCTTGATTACAATGAGCAGTACTTC.